One and the same sample provided the 19 T cell receptor beta chains below, sequenced in a study of blood T cells in healthy people across ages. PCR was performed a second time for 7 to 11 cycles using a sample-barcoded 5' primer and a J-beta primer mix. TCRdb passed the 5' RACE reads through MiXCR, listing each CDR3 protein once. The data show more than 1,400,000 distinct CDR3 sequences, approximately 38% seen once. The sequencing sample was made of blood. Receptors were obtained from a woman aged 18-29 years in good health.

Only a few counts were recorded for this clonotype. The genes are TRBV4-2 and TRBJ2-7; D uncertain. The CDR3 consists of 15 residues. Germline V lookup: CDR1 LGHNA, CDR2 YNFKEQ. V lost 0 bases and J 5 bases, leaving 14 bases between the germline ends. The CDR3 coding sequence is TGTGCCAGCAGCCAAGATCCAGGTTTCACGAACGAGCAGTACTTC. It specifies CASSQDPGFTNEQYF.

The genes are TRBV11-1 and TRBJ2-5; D is uncertain. V dropped 8 bases and J dropped 0 bases, with 7 bases sitting between them. The CDR3 has 12 residues. Germline CDR1 SGHAT, CDR2 FQDESV (reference sequence). The CDR3 spells CASGIDQETQYF. The CDR3 DNA sequence: TGTGCCAGCGGAATAGACCAAGAGACCCAGTACTTC.

The V call is TRBV12-3 or TRBV12-4, the J call TRBJ2-5; TRBD2 matches 9 bases. Trimming took 7 bases from V and 5 from J; bases not matched to a gene: 5. The CDR3 runs 13 residues. CDR3 amino acids: CASNNAGGETQYF. CDR3 in DNA: TGTGCCAGCAATAATGCGGGAGGGGAGACCCAGTACTTC.

This clonotype was counted a single time. The rearrangement joins TRBV11-1 to TRBJ1-2; TRBD1 matches at 8 bases. This CDR3 contains 16 residues. Germline V gene lookup returns CDR1 SGHAT and CDR2 FQDESV (reference sequence). Trimming at V came to 5 bases and at J to 0 bases, leaving 8 bases not matched to a gene. The CDR3 DNA follows: TGTGCCAGCAGCCTGCTAGGACAGGGCACTAACTATGGCTACACCTTC. It yields the protein CASSLLGQGTNYGYTF. The whole variable domain, filled in from reference TRBV11-1 and TRBJ1-2, reads EAEVAQSPRYKITEKSQAVAFWCDPISGHATLYWYRQILGQGPELLVQFQDESVVDDSQLPKDRFSAERLKGVDSTLKIQPAELGDSAMYLCASSLLGQGTNYGYTFGSGTRLTVV.

This rearrangement joins TRBV2 to TRBJ2-1; TRBD2 matches at 7 bases. Germline lookup yields CDR1 SNHLY and CDR2 FYNNEI. The ends lost 3 bases at V and 8 bases at J; junction bases unmatched: 7. This CDR3 spans 14 amino acids. CDR3 region: CASSEDGRSDEQFF. Written as DNA, the CDR3 is TGTGCCAGCAGTGAGGACGGGAGGAGTGATGAGCAGTTCTTC.

This clonotype has only one observation. This chain joins TRBV18 and TRBJ2-5, with 9 nucleotides matching TRBD1. The J call is in doubt because the DNA end fits TRBJ2-7 better. The CDR3 is 14 residues long. In germline, CDR1 is KGHSH, CDR2 LQKENI. This CDR3 reads CASSLGTGHREQYF. The CDR3 DNA follows: TGTGCCAGCTCACTCGGGACAGGGCATCGCGAGCAGTACTTC.

This clonotype appeared a single time. The CDR3 DNA reads as TGTGCCAGCAGCCAAGGGGACATACTCTGGGAGCAGTACTTC. The encoded protein is CASSQGDILWEQYF. The rearrangement uses TRBV3-1 and TRBJ2-7; a possible D gene is TRBD1 (6 bases). V was cut by 1 base and J by 7 bases, with 14 bases left in between. Per the germline V gene, CDR1 is LGHDT and CDR2 is YNNKEL (reference sequence). This CDR3 has 14 residues.

This chain uses TRBV7-2 with TRBJ1-5; D is unclear. V shed 1 base and J shed 6 bases, with 19 bases lying between them. Germline CDR1 SGHTA, CDR2 FQGNSA. The CDR3 runs 17 residues. The CDR3 region is CASSLVGSQFSSQPQHF. The DNA of the CDR3 is TGTGCCAGCAGCTTAGTTGGTTCACAGTTTAGTAGTCAGCCCCAGCATTTT.

This chain connects TRBV9 to TRBJ2-5, with D maybe TRBD2 (6 bases). V shed 4 bases and J shed 5 bases, with 18 bases lying between them. The CDR3 has 15 amino acids. Germline CDR1 is SGDLS and CDR2 is YYNGEE. CDR3 in DNA: TGTGCCAGCAGCCCGACCCCGACTAGATCCGAGACCCAGTACTTC. Its translation is CASSPTPTRSETQYF.

V is TRBV3-1 and J is TRBJ1-1; D remains ambiguous. The germline V and J ends were trimmed by 1 base and 6 bases, with 9 bases remaining between them. This CDR3 has 13 amino acids. Per the germline V gene, CDR1 is LGHDT and CDR2 is YNNKEL (reference sequence). In DNA, the CDR3 is TGTGCCAGCAGCCAAGTTGAGGGTGCTGAAGCTTTCTTT. This codes for CASSQVEGAEAFF.

This clonotype came up a few times. The chain couples TRBV10-3 to TRBJ1-6, with TRBD1 identical over 7 bases. Looked up from germline, CDR1 is ENHRY and CDR2 is SYGVKD. CDR3 length: 15 residues. The V gene end was trimmed by 5 bases and the J gene end by 9 bases; junction bases not matched to a gene: 10. The CDR3 spells CAISKDRAVISPLHF. In DNA form, the CDR3 reads TGTGCCATCAGTAAAGACAGGGCCGTAATTTCACCCCTCCACTTT.

This clonotype was picked up a small number of times. V is TRBV9 and J is TRBJ2-5, with TRBD2 identical over 8 bases. The germline V gene has CDR1 SGDLS and CDR2 YYNGEE. The J segment lost 2 bases and the V segment lost 1 base, leaving 4 bases of the junction unmatched. The CDR3 spans 15 residues. CDR3 bases: TGTGCCAGCAGCGTACTCGGCGGGGGGCAAGAGACCCAGTACTTC. It specifies CASSVLGGGQETQYF.

This clonotype was detected only a few times. The chain has TRBV7-2 and TRBJ2-3; D gene unclear. The germline CDR1 and CDR2 sequences are SGHTA and FQGNSA. V was clipped by 3 bases and J by 4 bases, with 11 bases between them. The CDR3 is 14 residues long. CDR3 sequence: CASSFSIGSDTQYF. The CDR3 bases are TGTGCCAGCAGCTTTTCAATCGGGTCAGATACGCAGTATTTT.

The gene calls are TRBV28 and TRBJ2-7; the match to TRBD1 covers 10 bases. Trimming took 7 bases from V and 1 from J; bases not matched to a gene: 4. This CDR3 is 14 amino acids long. Per the germline V gene, CDR1 is MDHEN and CDR2 is SYDVKM. The DNA of the CDR3 is TGTGCCAGCACTAAGGGACAGGGGTCCTACGAGCAGTACTTC. It yields the protein CASTKGQGSYEQYF. The complete variable domain, with remaining parts taken from reference TRBV28 and TRBJ2-7, reads DVKVTQSSRYLVKRTGEKVFLECVQDMDHENMFWYRQDPGLGLRLIYFSYDVKMKEKGDIPEGYSVSREKKERFSLILESASTNQTSMYLCASTKGQGSYEQYFGPGTRLTVT.

The chain uses TRBV20-1 and TRBJ1-5; D perhaps matches TRBD1 (5 bases). V lost 7 bases and J 7 bases, leaving 20 bases between the germline ends. Germline CDR1 and CDR2: DFQATT and SNEGSKA (reference sequence). The CDR3 is 14 amino acids. The CDR3 sequence: CSGAPGTIGQPQHF. As DNA, the CDR3 is TGCAGTGGCGCCCCCGGGACTATAGGCCAGCCCCAGCATTTT.

The chain has TRBV7-8 and TRBJ1-1; TRBD1 might be the D (5 bases). CDR1 is SGHVS, CDR2 FQNEAQ, per germline. V gave up 5 bases and J gave up 4 bases, with 14 bases separating them. The CDR3 totals 14 residues. CDR3 amino acids: CASSPKGYLTEAFF. The DNA of the CDR3 is TGTGCCAGCAGCCCCAAGGGGTATCTCACTGAAGCTTTCTTT.

This clonotype was picked up a small number of times. J is TRBJ1-2 and V is TRBV27, with TRBD1 matching 7 bases. Per the germline V gene, CDR1 is MNHEY and CDR2 is SMNVEV (reference sequence). The CDR3 has 15 residues. V lost 4 bases, J lost 4 bases, and 9 bases stayed unmatched. The CDR3, as DNA: TGTGCCAGCAGTTCATTAACGGGACAGTCCTATGGCTACACCTTC. Its translation: CASSSLTGQSYGYTF.

V usage is TRBV20-1 and J usage is TRBJ2-3, with D tentatively TRBD2 (6 bases). V gave up 4 bases and J gave up 6 bases, with 11 bases separating them. CDR1 and CDR2 (germline): DFQATT, SNEGSKA (reference sequence). This CDR3 spans 12 amino acids. CDR3 sequence reads: CSATTSSDTQYF. In nucleotides, the CDR3 is TGCAGTGCTACGACTAGTTCCGATACGCAGTATTTT.

This clonotype was picked up a small number of times. The chain couples TRBV5-1 to TRBJ2-2, with TRBD1 identical over 7 bases. The CDR3 runs to 14 residues. The ends lost 9 bases at V and 0 bases at J; junction bases unmatched: 5. The germline CDR1 and CDR2 sequences are SGHRS and YFSETQ. Here the CDR3 reads CATTTGANTGELFF. In nucleotides, the CDR3 is TGCGCCACCACTACAGGGGCGAACACCGGGGAGCTGTTTTTT.